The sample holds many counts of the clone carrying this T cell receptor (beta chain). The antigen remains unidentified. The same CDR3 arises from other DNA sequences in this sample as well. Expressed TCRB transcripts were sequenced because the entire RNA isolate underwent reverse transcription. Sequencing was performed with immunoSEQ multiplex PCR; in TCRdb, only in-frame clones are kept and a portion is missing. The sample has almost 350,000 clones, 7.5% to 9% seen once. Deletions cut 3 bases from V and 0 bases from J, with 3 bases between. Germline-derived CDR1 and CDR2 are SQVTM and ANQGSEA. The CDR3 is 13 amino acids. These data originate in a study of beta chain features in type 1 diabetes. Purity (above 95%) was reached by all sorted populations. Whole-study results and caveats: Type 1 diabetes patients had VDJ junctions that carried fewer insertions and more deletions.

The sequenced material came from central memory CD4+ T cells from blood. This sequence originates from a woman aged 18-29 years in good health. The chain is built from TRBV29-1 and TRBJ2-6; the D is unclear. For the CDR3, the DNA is TGCAGCGTTGACAGCTCTGGGGCCAACGTCCTGACTTTC. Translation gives CSVDSSGANVLTF. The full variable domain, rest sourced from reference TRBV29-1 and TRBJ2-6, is SAVISQKPSRDICQRGTSLTIQCQVDSQVTMMFWYRQQPGQSLTLIATANQGSEATYESGFVIDKFPISRPNLTFSTLTVSNMSPEDSSIYLCSVDSSGANVLTFGAGSRLTVL.